This record looks at one T cell receptor beta chain sequence and its context. Its specificity is unknown. These data belong to a study of OX40 agonist ivuxolimab in advanced cancers. Across the study: There were three patients with partial responses, one having hepatocellular carcinoma and two cutaneous melanoma.

The germline V gene has CDR1 SGHNT and CDR2 YYREEE (reference sequence). This CDR3 region has 19 residues. The ends were cut back, 2 bases at V and 0 bases at J, with 21 bases in the middle. Researchers took blood at baseline, on cycle 4 day 1, and on cycle 7 day 1. Some clones are missing from TCRdb's copy, which holds only in-frame ones; the method was immunoSEQ multiplex PCR. Of 50,000 or so clones in the sample, approximately 80% were seen once. Whole-study findings and limits: Clonal expansion was among the lowest in partial responders at 0.1-3.0 mg/kg, especially CD8+. On average, CD8+ T cells showed a greater number of expanded clones than CD4+.

The sequence was collected from an adult with an advanced solid tumor such as melanoma, head and neck, liver or kidney cancer. The source material was CD4+ or CD8+ T cells sorted from blood, sampled in a trial of the OX40 agonist ivuxolimab. The rearrangement uses TRBV5-4 and TRBJ1-3; D unresolved. The DNA of the CDR3 is TGTGCCAGCAGCTTACGCGCCCGTGGGAGTAGTTTCTCTGGAAACACCATATATTTT. Amino acids: CASSLRARGSSFSGNTIYF.